Sequencing of this TCR beta chain was carried out in a study of blood T cell repertoires in COVID-19. Study-wide context: Specimens from acute and convalescent COVID-19 originated in the United States, Italy and Spain. In each case, the material was cDNA or gDNA derived from T cells, B-cell-depleted T cells, or PBMCs.

Study processing details: The assay estimated nucleated cells by amplifying reference gene primers. Clones were sequenced by immunoSEQ multiplex PCR, and TCRdb holds only the in-frame ones, with some missing. The V and J calls and clone size are taken from that table; D and trimming were inferred from the DNA. The data show around 7,800 clones, roughly 86% seen once. V was pared by 2 bases and J by 2 bases, with 8 bases between. This CDR3 has 14 residues. The germline V gene has CDR1 SGHNT and CDR2 YENEEA. The material sequenced was peripheral blood. The V and J genes are TRBV11-3 and TRBJ2-3; D remains ambiguous. The TCR sequence derives from a woman between 55 and 75 years old with active COVID-19. CDR3 sequence (DNA): TGTGCCAGCAGCTTAACAACTAACACAGATACGCAGTATTTT. Translation: CASSLTTNTDTQYF. Supplemented by reference TRBV11-3 and TRBJ2-3, the full variable domain reads EAGVVQSPRYKIIEKKQPVAFWCNPISGHNTLYWYLQNLGQGPELLIRYENEEAVDDSQLPKDRFSAERLKGVDSTLKIQPAELGDSAVYLCASSLTTNTDTQYFGPGTRLTVL.